The rows below give T cell receptor beta chains drawn from one sample of a study of blood T cell repertoires in COVID-19. Clones were sequenced by immunoSEQ multiplex PCR, and TCRdb holds only the in-frame ones, with some missing. This table holds roughly 16,000 clones, about 80% found once. Specimen: peripheral blood. The receptors here all came from a man aged 55 to 70 with active or convalescent COVID-19. The CDR3 runs from the conserved cysteine through the conserved F or W. A D gene is named only where the DNA matches it firmly. Rows may omit the clone size; those that give it use once, few, many or a size class.

>-|15|-|TRBJ1-6|TRBV11-2
TGTGCCAGCAGCGGAACAGGGAGCGAGAATTCACCCCTCCACTTT
CASSGTGSENSPLHF
>-|16|-|TRBJ1-4|TRBV6-5
TGTGCCAGCAGTTACTCCGCCGGGGGTGCTAATGAAAAACTGTTTTTT
CASSYSAGGANEKLFF
>TRBD2|15|-|TRBJ2-2|TRBV9
TGTGCCAGCAGCGTAGCCGGGGGGGGCACCGGGGAGCTGTTTTTT
CASSVAGGGTGELFF
>TRBD2|16|-|TRBJ2-1|TRBV25-1
TGTGCCAGCAGTGGAGCGGGAGGGCAAAAATACAATGAGCAGTTCTTC
CASSGAGGQKYNEQFF
>TRBD1|15|-|TRBJ2-7|TRBV27
TGTGCCAGCAGGGCGACCGCGGGACAGGGAGCCGAGCAGTACTTC
CASRATAGQGAEQYF
>-|16|-|TRBJ2-7|TRBV2
TGTGCCAGCAGTGAAGAAGGAACGGGAGTCCCCTACGAGCAGTACTTC
CASSEEGTGVPYEQYF
>-|15|-|TRBJ1-5|TRBV18
TGTGCCAGCTCACCAAGAGACACTAGCAATCAGCCCCAGCATTTT
CASSPRDTSNQPQHF
>-|16|few|TRBJ2-1|TRBV7-2
TGTGCCAGCAGCTTTTGGGAAAGGGACTGGTTGGATGAGCAGTTCTTC
CASSFWERDWLDEQFF
>TRBD1|14|-|TRBJ1-1|TRBV6-5
TGTGCCAGCACCCCCCGACAGGGAGAGACTGAAGCTTTCTTT
CASTPRQGETEAFF
>TRBD1|17|-|TRBJ1-4|TRBV27
TGTGCCAGCAGACCCGTGGCAGGGGGCGAATTTGGCGAAAAACTGTTTTTT
CASRPVAGGEFGEKLFF
>TRBD1|15|-|TRBJ1-2|TRBV7-2
TGTGCCAGCAGCTTTTACCGGGACAGGGACTATGGCTACACCTTC
CASSFYRDRDYGYTF
>TRBD2|15|-|TRBJ2-7|TRBV11-3
TGTGCCAGCAGCTTAGGGGGGACTAGCGGATACGAGCAGTACTTC
CASSLGGTSGYEQYF
>TRBD1|15|-|TRBJ1-2|TRBV28
TGTGCCAGCAGTTTATTCACAGGGGGCAGGGATGGCTACACCTTC
CASSLFTGGRDGYTF
>-|14|medium-sized|TRBJ2-1|TRBV7-9
TGTGCCAGCAATCGAAGGGGAACCTACAATGAGCAGTTCTTC
CASNRRGTYNEQFF
>-|15|-|TRBJ2-7|TRBV5-1
TGCGCCAGCAGCTTGGCCGGGGTCGCCTCCTACGAGCAGTACTTC
CASSLAGVASYEQYF
>-|19|-|TRBJ1-5|TRBV27
TGTGCCAGCAGTTTCCCCACGAGGCCCGTCTACAAGAGCAATCAGCCCCAGCATTTT
CASSFPTRPVYKSNQPQHF
>TRBD1|15|-|TRBJ1-2|TRBV19
TGTGCCAGTAGGACCCCGGGACAGGGATCTCATGGCTACACCTTC
CASRTPGQGSHGYTF
>TRBD2|16|-|TRBJ2-2|TRBV7-2
TGTGCCAGCAGCTCTCCTTCACGGGGGGGCGCCGGGGAGCTGTTTTTT
CASSSPSRGGAGELFF
>TRBD2|16|once|TRBJ2-5|TRBV14
TGTGCCAGCAGCCAAGCCCTAGCGGGAGAGAGGAAGACCCAGTACTTC
CASSQALAGERKTQYF
>TRBD1|13|-|TRBJ1-2|TRBV6-5
TGTGCCAGCAGCTGGACAGGGGATGATGGCTACACCTTC
CASSWTGDDGYTF
>TRBD2|15|-|TRBJ2-1|TRBV11-2
TGTGCCAGCAGCTTAGGTAGCGGGGGTTACAATGAGCAGTTCTTC
CASSLGSGGYNEQFF
>TRBD2|17|-|TRBJ2-4|TRBV5-5
TGTGCCAGCAGCTTGGAGATACCTAGCGGGAGCACAAACATTCAGTACTTC
CASSLEIPSGSTNIQYF
>TRBD1|13|-|TRBJ1-1|TRBV7-2
TGTGCCAGCAGCTTAGGTGGGGGACAGCTTGCTTTCTTT
CASSLGGGQLAFF
>TRBD1|13|-|TRBJ1-2|TRBV2
TGTGCCAGCAGTGTTGAGGGGGCCTATGGCTACACCTTC
CASSVEGAYGYTF
>TRBD2|18|-|TRBJ2-1|TRBV5-3
TGTGCCAGAAGCTTGGGTACGTGCGGGGGACCCGGAGGGGATGAGCAGTTCTTC
CARSLGTCGGPGGDEQFF
>TRBD1|13|-|TRBJ1-2|TRBV12-3/TRBV12-4
TGTGCCAGCAGCTCCTCAGACAGGGTCGGCTACACCTTC
CASSSSDRVGYTF
>TRBD1|15|-|TRBJ1-1|TRBV24-1
TGTGCCACTCAATCAGGACAGGGGATGAACACTGAAGCTTTCTTT
CATQSGQGMNTEAFF
>TRBD2|14|once|TRBJ2-1|TRBV30
TGTGCCTGGAGTGTAGCGGGGCCGAACAATGAGCAGTTCTTC
CAWSVAGPNNEQFF
>-|14|few|TRBJ2-2|TRBV5-1
TGCGCCAGCAGAGAGGGCCGTCTAGCCGGGGAGCTGTTTTTT
CASREGRLAGELFF
>TRBD1|15|-|TRBJ2-7|TRBV3-1/TRBV3-2
TGTGCCAGCAGCCAAAGGGACAGGGCTTCTACGGAGCAGTACTTC
CASSQRDRASTEQYF
>-|15|-|TRBJ2-4|TRBV29-1
TGCAGCGTTGTAATGTTAGTTCTAGCCAAAAACATTCAGTACTTC
CSVVMLVLAKNIQYF
>-|14|-|TRBJ2-1|TRBV27
TGTGCCAGCAGTGAACAGAGCTCCTACAATGAGCAGTTCTTC
CASSEQSSYNEQFF
>TRBD1|13|-|TRBJ1-5|TRBV24-1
TGTGCCACCAACAGGGGAGATCATCAGCCCCAGCATTTT
CATNRGDHQPQHF
>-|14|-|TRBJ2-1|TRBV19
TGTGCCAGTAGTATTGGCAAAGCCTACAATGAGCAGTTCTTC
CASSIGKAYNEQFF
>TRBD1|13|few|TRBJ1-1|TRBV29-1
TGCAGCGTTGAAGGGGACAGGGGCACCGAAGCTTTCTTT
CSVEGDRGTEAFF
>TRBD1|12|-|TRBJ1-2|TRBV6-5
TGTGCCAGCAGAACAGGGGTGGTTGGCTACACCTTC
CASRTGVVGYTF
>-|13|-|TRBJ1-6|TRBV19
TGTGCCAGTAGTGCGAAGGGGAATTCACCCCTCCACTTT
CASSAKGNSPLHF
>-|16|-|TRBJ1-5|TRBV4-2
TGTGCCAGCAGCCAAGATTTTGGGCCTAGCAATCAGCCCCAGCATTTT
CASSQDFGPSNQPQHF
>TRBD2|15|few|TRBJ2-5|TRBV10-3
TGTGCCATCGGGAAGGGGACTAGCGGGATAGAGACCCAGTACTTC
CAIGKGTSGIETQYF
>TRBD2|15|-|TRBJ2-3|TRBV5-4
TGTGCCAGCAGCTTGACTCGGGGGAGGGCTAATACGCAGTATTTT
CASSLTRGRANTQYF
>-|14|-|TRBJ2-5|TRBV7-8
TGTGCCAGCAGCTCCAGGGGTCTGTTGGAGACCCAGTACTTC
CASSSRGLLETQYF